The 9 T cell receptor beta chains given below trace back to one sample, sequenced in a study of identical twins (dated by TCRdb to 2016 to 2018). Library preparation was by 5' RACE. TCRdb names Illumina HiSeq 2000 as the instrument used. The raw public reads went through TCRdb reprocessing: fastp at Q25, MiXCR clone calling, in-frame beta chains kept. Rows merge per CDR3 protein into single entries with the most common DNA and genes. For this sample the table gives 1.5 million to 2 million distinct CDR3 sequences, of which about 32% were detected only once. 0.25% to 0.3% of the sample comes from the top ten. Sequencing input: cord blood. These receptors originate from a newborn girl in good health.

This chain connects TRBV3-1 to TRBJ2-5, with 8 bases fitting TRBD2. After removal of 1 base from V and 4 bases from J, the junction contained 17 bases not matched to a gene. The length of the CDR3 is 19 residues. Per the germline V gene, CDR1 is LGHDT and CDR2 is YNNKEL (reference sequence). The CDR3 spells CASSQGWGLVQLGAETQYF. The CDR3 bases are TGTGCCAGCAGCCAAGGTTGGGGACTAGTCCAGTTGGGTGCAGAGACCCAGTACTTC.

A few counts support this clonotype. This chain links TRBV5-4 with TRBJ2-7, with TRBD1 identical over 7 bases. CDR3 length: 18 amino acids. CDR1 is SGHNT and CDR2 is YYREEE in the germline V gene (reference sequence). V shed 0 bases, J shed 3 bases, and the junction held 15 bases outside the gene matches. CDR3 DNA: TGTGCCAGCAGCTTGGAACCCCCGAGACAGGGTTGGTTCTACGAGCAGTACTTC. Translated, it gives CASSLEPPRQGWFYEQYF.

V is TRBV21-1 and J is TRBJ2-1; the D call of TRBD2 is as the table states it, not checked on the DNA. TRBV21-1 is classified as a pseudogene. CDR3 length equals 14 residues. CDR3 coding DNA: TGTGCCAGCAGCAAGAGCCCAGGGCCCTACGAGCAGTTCTTC. Translated: CASSKSPGPYEQFF.

The V and J genes are TRBV20-1 and TRBJ2-5; D remains ambiguous. Trimming cost V 7 bases and J 4 bases, with 13 bases left between them. Germline assignment: CDR1 DFQATT and CDR2 SNEGSKA (reference sequence). The CDR3 consists of 12 residues. This CDR3 is CSGTVGVETQYF. The DNA of the CDR3 is TGCAGTGGCACTGTTGGGGTAGAGACCCAGTACTTC.

The rearrangement uses TRBV27 and TRBJ2-3; the match to TRBD2 covers 10 bases. V shed 7 bases and J 6 bases; nucleotides not matched to a gene: 10. Germline V gives CDR1 MNHEY, CDR2 SMNVEV (reference sequence). There are 15 residues in the CDR3. The CDR3 coding sequence is TGTGCCAGCACGACTAGCGGGTATGATTCGGATACGCAGTATTTT. It is translated as CASTTSGYDSDTQYF.

This clonotype came up many times. The chain couples TRBV3-1 to TRBJ2-5; 7 nucleotides line up with TRBD1. The germline gives CDR1 LGHDT, CDR2 YNNKEL (reference sequence). The CDR3 runs to 13 residues. V lost 3 bases, J lost 2 bases, and 0 bases stayed unmatched. The chain's CDR3 is CASSHRGQETQYF. The CDR3, as DNA: TGTGCCAGCAGCCACAGGGGGCAAGAGACCCAGTACTTC.

The CDR3 loop reads CASSLLDRGNQPQHF. The DNA for the CDR3 is TGTGCCAGCAGTTTATTGGACAGGGGCAATCAGCCCCAGCATTTT. The V and J genes are TRBV28 and TRBJ1-5, with 8 bases that match TRBD1. In germline, CDR1 is MDHEN, CDR2 SYDVKM. The CDR3 runs to 15 residues. V dropped 1 base and J dropped 2; count of bases not matched to a gene: 1.

This clonotype was recorded a few times. V and J are TRBV29-1 and TRBJ1-2; D is ambiguous. Trimming removed 1 base at V and 0 bases at J, with 3 bases between. This CDR3 contains 12 residues. In germline, CDR1 is SQVTM, CDR2 ANQGSEA. This CDR3 is CSVEAANYGYTF. The CDR3 coding sequence is TGCAGCGTTGAAGCAGCTAACTATGGCTACACCTTC.

Turning to this clonotype: It may be a read error: a sequence one base away is much more abundant. The rearrangement uses TRBV6-5 and TRBJ2-1, with 10 bases lining up with TRBD2. The CDR3 is 15 residues long. From germline, CDR1 is MNHEY and CDR2 SVGAGI. V lost 6 bases to trimming and J lost 1 base; unmatched junction nucleotides: 3. The CDR3 sequence is CASRGTSASYNEQFF. The CDR3 coding sequence is TGTGCCAGCAGGGGGACTAGCGCTTCCTACAATGAGCAGTTCTTC.